The 12 T cell receptor beta chains below come from one sample, sequenced in a study of T cells in pancreatic ductal adenocarcinoma. No neoadjuvant therapy was given to the selected pancreatic ductal adenocarcinoma patients before their surgery. The table came from immunoSEQ multiplex PCR; TCRdb's copy has only in-frame clones and leaves some out. Among about 97,000 clones listed, 90% to 95% were seen once. Specimen: PBMCs. The source of these receptors is a human donor with pancreatic ductal adenocarcinoma.

This chain joins TRBV18 and TRBJ2-3; a weak D match, TRBD2 (5 bases). V lost 4 bases, J lost 1 base, and 9 bases lay in between. The CDR3 is made up of 14 amino acids. Looked up from germline, CDR1 is KGHSH and CDR2 is LQKENI. The DNA of the CDR3 is TGTGCCAGCTCACAGGGAGTTCGCACAGATACGCAGTATTTT. Amino acids: CASSQGVRTDTQYF.

This clone occurred once. The V gene is TRBV5-1, the J gene TRBJ2-2; 7 positions agree with TRBD2. This CDR3 has 14 amino acids. Germline V CDR1 and CDR2: SGHRS, YFSETQ. Germline trimming cut 6 bases from V and 1 base from J; bases unmatched to any gene: 3. CDR3 amino acids: CASTGGGNTGELFF. CDR3 bases: TGCGCCAGCACGGGCGGGGGGAACACCGGGGAGCTGTTTTTT.

The CDR3 region is CASSPDSGRPNEQFF. The CDR3 DNA reads as TGTGCCAGCAGCCCAGACAGCGGGCGCCCCAATGAGCAGTTCTTC. The chain employs TRBV9 and TRBJ2-1, with TRBD2 as a possible D gene (6 bases). From germline, CDR1 is SGDLS and CDR2 YYNGEE. V was shortened by 4 bases and J by 6 bases, with 17 bases between the two germline ends. The CDR3 loop spans 15 amino acids.

The genes are TRBV6-5 and TRBJ2-4; TRBD1 matches at 7 bases. V shed 5 bases, J shed 1 base, and the junction held 5 bases outside the gene matches. This CDR3 contains 15 residues. CDR1 and CDR2 (germline): MNHEY, SVGAGI. CDR3 sequence reads: CASSATGDAKNIQYF. CDR3 DNA: TGTGCCAGCAGTGCAACAGGGGATGCCAAAAACATTCAGTACTTC.

V and J are TRBV4-1 and TRBJ1-4; the match to TRBD1 covers 8 bases. CDR1 is MGHRA and CDR2 is YSYEKL in the germline V gene. J was trimmed by 6 bases and V by 5 bases; bases with no gene match: 17. The CDR3 is 18 amino acids. The CDR3 region is CASSYRGGGRGRDEKLFF. The CDR3 nucleotides are TGCGCCAGCAGCTACCGGGGAGGGGGCAGGGGGCGGGATGAAAAACTGTTTTTT.

This chain connects TRBV25-1 to TRBJ2-2; 7 bases are a match to TRBD2. Germline-derived CDR1 and CDR2 are MGHDK and SYGVNS. With 7 bases clipped from V and 6 bases from J, the junction kept 8 bases outside the gene matches. The CDR3 runs 14 residues. CDR3 DNA: TGTGCCAGCACGACGCGGGAGATGCCCGGGGAGCTGTTTTTT. It is translated as CASTTREMPGELFF.

V gene TRBV18 combines with J gene TRBJ2-6; TRBD1 agrees at 7 bases. Per germline, CDR1 KGHSH and CDR2 LQKENI. This CDR3 comprises 17 residues. Trimming cost V 3 bases and J 0 bases; bases outside gene matches: 5. CDR3 coding DNA: TGTGCCAGCTCACCCGGGACAGTGATCTCTGGGGCCAACGTCCTGACTTTC. The encoded protein is CASSPGTVISGANVLTF.

The chain couples TRBV5-1 to TRBJ2-2; D might be TRBD2 (6 bases). V lost 4 bases, J lost 4 bases, and 14 bases lay in between. The germline V gene encodes CDR1 SGHRS and CDR2 YFSETQ. This CDR3 region has 15 residues. The CDR3 bases are TGCGCCAGCAGCGGGGACTTTGGGGGCACCGGGGAGCTGTTTTTT. The encoded protein is CASSGDFGGTGELFF.

This sequence joins TRBV11-1 and TRBJ2-5; a weak D match, TRBD1 (6 bases). The germline CDR1 and CDR2 sequences are SGHAT and FQDESV (reference sequence). The CDR3 spans 15 residues. The ends were cut back, 5 bases at V and 1 base at J, with 14 bases in the middle. CDR3 loop: CASSRNGQTQETQYF. CDR3 in DNA: TGTGCCAGCAGCCGGAACGGACAGACCCAAGAGACCCAGTACTTC.

This chain joins TRBV7-3 and TRBJ2-2; D is possibly TRBD2 (6 bases). Germline V gene data show CDR1 as SGHTA and CDR2 as FQGTGA. V was cut by 5 bases and J by 5 bases, with 12 bases left in between. CDR3 length: 14 residues. The CDR3 loop reads CASSGTQLTGELFF. CDR3 DNA: TGTGCCAGCAGCGGGACTCAATTAACCGGGGAGCTGTTTTTT.

The V and J genes are TRBV7-9 and TRBJ1-2; the D gene is possibly TRBD1 (5 bases). The CDR3 is made up of 13 amino acids. Between the trimmed V and J ends, which lost 1 base and 2 bases, there was a span of 5 bases. Germline V gene data show CDR1 as SEHNR and CDR2 as FQNEAQ (reference sequence). The CDR3: CASSLGGNYGYTF. The CDR3 coding sequence is TGTGCCAGCAGCTTAGGGGGCAACTATGGCTACACCTTC.

This chain connects TRBV4-2 to TRBJ2-3; 7 bases fit TRBD2. The germline V gene has CDR1 LGHNA and CDR2 YNFKEQ. V was pared by 1 base and J by 2 bases, with 15 bases of the junction left unmatched. The CDR3 spans 19 residues. DNA for the CDR3: TGTGCCAGCAGCCAAGCGTATCCCCCGGGACTACTGCACACAGATACGCAGTATTTT. Translated, it gives CASSQAYPPGLLHTDTQYF.